One and the same sample provided the 25 T cell receptor beta chains below, sequenced in a study of early T cells in non-severe SARS-CoV-2 infection (dated by TCRdb to about 2021). The protocol used for the library was 5' RACE. The instrument was a NextSeq 500. The public reads were reanalyzed by TCRdb: fastp trimming at Q25, MiXCR alignment, in-frame beta chains only. Every CDR3 protein is listed once, alongside the most common genes and DNA of its rows. The sample table lists more than 50,000 distinct CDR3 sequences, under 15% of them with a count of one. The ten largest account for 9% to 10% of the sample. Sequencing was performed on whole blood, taken at baseline. The receptors derive from an adult who was a healthcare worker with PCR-confirmed SARS-CoV-2 infection or an uninfected control (not recorded which).

The chain uses TRBV14 and TRBJ2-1, with D perhaps assigned TRBD1 or TRBD2 (5 bases each). V lost 0 bases and J lost 1, with 16 bases in between. This CDR3 spans 18 amino acids. CDR1 SGHDN and CDR2 FVKESK come from the germline V gene. This chain's CDR3 is CASSQEYSGRVSYNEQFF. The CDR3 DNA sequence: TGTGCCAGCAGCCAAGAATATTCAGGGCGGGTTTCCTACAATGAGCAGTTCTTC. The whole variable domain, remainder taken from reference TRBV14 and TRBJ2-1, is EAGVTQFPSHSVIEKGQTVTLRCDPISGHDNLYWYRRVMGKEIKFLLHFVKESKQDESGMPNNRFLAERTGGTYSTLKVQPAELEDSGVYFCASSQEYSGRVSYNEQFFGPGTRLTVL.

This clonotype was counted between two and nine times. V is TRBV28 and J is TRBJ2-5, with D perhaps given as TRBD1 or TRBD2 (5 bases each). The CDR3 spans 12 residues. V was pared by 5 bases and J by 10 bases, with 14 bases between. Germline values: CDR1 MDHEN, CDR2 SYDVKM. The CDR3: CASSRGPVDQYF. DNA of the CDR3: TGTGCCAGCAGTAGGGGACCCGTGGACCAGTACTTC.

This clonotype occurred a few times. V gene TRBV20-1 combines with J gene TRBJ2-2; TRBD2 matches 7 bases. The CDR3 totals 14 residues. V lost 3 bases, J lost 7 bases, and 8 bases stayed unmatched. In germline, CDR1 is DFQATT, CDR2 SNEGSKA (reference sequence). This CDR3 is CSARMREWGGELFF. Here the CDR3 DNA reads TGCAGTGCTAGGATGCGGGAGTGGGGCGGGGAGCTGTTTTTT.

The chain carries TRBV20-1 and TRBJ1-1, with 10 nucleotides matching TRBD1. This CDR3 is 13 amino acids long. From germline, CDR1 is DFQATT and CDR2 SNEGSKA (reference sequence). V was clipped by 6 bases and J by 0 bases; unmatched bases: 1. CDR3 in amino acids: CSAGQGMNTEAFF. The CDR3 DNA follows: TGCAGTGCGGGACAGGGGATGAACACTGAAGCTTTCTTT.

Ten or more counts support this clonotype. The rearrangement uses TRBV6-6 and TRBJ1-5, with D possibly TRBD1 on 5 matching bases. V was trimmed by 7 bases and J by 0 bases, leaving 10 bases between them. The V gene's germline CDR1 is MNHNY and CDR2 SVGAGI (reference sequence). This CDR3 comprises 14 residues. In DNA form, the CDR3 reads TGTGCCAGCACTTTACAGGTTAGCAATCAGCCCCAGCATTTT. This translates into CASTLQVSNQPQHF.

In this sample, this clonotype is medium-sized. CDR3 coding DNA: TGTGCCACCAGTGCAGGGACGGCCCCGTACAATGAGCAGTTCTTC. Protein sequence: CATSAGTAPYNEQFF. This chain joins TRBV24-1 and TRBJ2-1; perhaps D is TRBD1 or TRBD2 (5 bases each). This CDR3 comprises 15 residues. The V end was cut by 5 bases, the J end by 4 bases, with 14 bases between. In germline, CDR1 is KGHDR, CDR2 SFDVKD.

This clonotype occurred a few times. The CDR3 region is CASSGLGSTDTQYF. In DNA form, the CDR3 reads TGTGCCAGCAGCGGCCTAGGCTCCACAGATACGCAGTATTTT. The chain carries TRBV7-9 and TRBJ2-3; no definite D call. CDR3 length equals 14 residues. Trimming stripped 5 bases from V and 2 bases from J, with 11 bases between. Germline V CDR1 and CDR2: SEHNR, FQNEAQ (reference sequence).

In its sample, this clonotype was seen once. The gene calls are TRBV7-9 and TRBJ2-3; either TRBD1 or TRBD2 may supply D (6 bases each). Trimming pared 5 bases from V and 2 bases from J, leaving 20 bases between. The CDR3 totals 17 residues. Germline V gene data show CDR1 as SEHNR and CDR2 as FQNEAQ (reference sequence). This CDR3 is CASSPVPRGLDTDTQYF. CDR3 DNA sequence: TGTGCCAGCAGCCCCGTGCCCCGGGGGCTAGACACAGATACGCAGTATTTT.

This clonotype was picked up a small number of times. This chain joins TRBV6-1 and TRBJ2-1, with 8 bases lining up with TRBD2. This CDR3 region has 13 residues. The germline V gene has CDR1 MNHNS and CDR2 SASEGT. With V trimmed by 8 bases and J by 12 bases, 12 bases remained unmatched. The CDR3 spells CASGSGAPRGQFF. Written as DNA, the CDR3 is TGTGCCAGCGGTAGCGGGGCCCCCCGTGGGCAGTTCTTC.

The J gene is TRBJ2-7, the V gene TRBV20-1; TRBD2 matches 13 bases. The CDR3 spans 16 residues. Trimming at V came to 6 bases and at J to 0 bases, leaving 8 bases not matched to a gene. CDR1 is DFQATT and CDR2 is SNEGSKA in the germline V gene (reference sequence). In DNA, the CDR3 is TGCAGTGCCCCTTGGGGACTAGCGGGAAGCTCCTACGAGCAGTACTTC. Its protein is CSAPWGLAGSSYEQYF.

This clonotype is medium-sized (0.01 to 0.1%). The chain carries TRBV20-1 and TRBJ2-1; TRBD2 matches at 7 bases. This CDR3 contains 15 residues. Per germline, CDR1 DFQATT and CDR2 SNEGSKA (reference sequence). The V segment lost 0 bases and the J segment 7 bases; nucleotides outside the gene matches: 9. The CDR3 DNA sequence: TGCAGTGCTAGAGATTATACTACTAGCGTTAATGAGCAGTTCTTC. Its translation is CSARDYTTSVNEQFF.

The V call is TRBV30, the J call TRBJ2-7; 14 bases align to TRBD2. Germline CDR1 GTSNPN, CDR2 SVGIG (reference sequence). The trim removed 0 bases at V and 5 bases at J, leaving 6 bases unmatched. The CDR3 runs 16 residues. The CDR3 DNA follows: TGTGCCTGGAGTGTACACGGGACTAGCGGGAGAGACGAGCAGTACTTC. Translated: CAWSVHGTSGRDEQYF.

V gene TRBV20-1 combines with J gene TRBJ2-3; 14 bases line up with TRBD2. The CDR3 contains 15 residues. V gave up 5 bases and J gave up 11 bases; unmatched junction bases: 12. Germline V lookup: CDR1 DFQATT, CDR2 SNEGSKA (reference sequence). The CDR3 bases are TGCAGTGCTGAGGGACTAGCGGGAGATAGACGACGGCAGTATTTT. Its protein is CSAEGLAGDRRRQYF.

The chain uses TRBV30 and TRBJ2-5, with 7 nucleotides matching TRBD2. Germline CDR1 GTSNPN, CDR2 SVGIG (reference sequence). V was pared by 1 base and J by 8 bases, with 7 bases of the junction left unmatched. The CDR3 has 13 residues. CDR3 sequence reads: CAWSASGAPTQYF. Here the CDR3 DNA reads TGTGCCTGGAGTGCTAGCGGCGCCCCCACCCAGTACTTC.

This clonotype came up a few times. The rearrangement joins TRBV12-3 or TRBV12-4 to TRBJ2-7; D gene unclear. Trimming pared 1 base from V and 3 bases from J, leaving 13 bases between. The CDR3 is 15 amino acids. The CDR3: CASSLDFGGIYEQYF. The CDR3 nucleotides are TGTGCCAGCAGTTTAGATTTTGGCGGAATCTACGAGCAGTACTTC.

DNA of the CDR3: TGCAGCGTCCAACATGACAGGAATTACAATGAGCAGTTCTTC. As protein: CSVQHDRNYNEQFF. V usage is TRBV29-1 and J usage is TRBJ2-1; D might be TRBD1 (6 bases). CDR3 length: 14 residues. V was clipped by 6 bases and J by 4 bases, with 16 bases between them. Germline CDR1 SQVTM, CDR2 ANQGSEA.

The chain carries TRBV12-3 or TRBV12-4 and TRBJ1-1; 9 nucleotides agree with TRBD1. V shed 5 bases, J shed 1 base, and the junction held 20 bases outside the gene matches. The CDR3 covers 20 residues. DNA of the CDR3: TGTGCCAGCAGTCCGGAACCGGGGGCTGCGGGGGGACAGGGGAACACTGAAGCTTTCTTT. It is translated as CASSPEPGAAGGQGNTEAFF.

The table lists this clonotype with a few counts. The chain employs TRBV2 and TRBJ2-5; D uncertain. V was cut by 7 bases and J by 0 bases, with 3 bases left in between. The CDR3 length is 11 residues. The germline V gene has CDR1 SNHLY and CDR2 FYNNEI. In nucleotides, the CDR3 is TGTGCCAGCATGTACCAAGAGACCCAGTACTTC. Translated, it gives CASMYQETQYF.

This clonotype appeared a few times. The V and J genes are TRBV5-1 and TRBJ2-3; weak D call: TRBD1 (6 bases). Per germline, CDR1 SGHRS and CDR2 YFSETQ. V was trimmed by 4 bases and J by 0 bases, leaving 12 bases between them. The CDR3 consists of 15 residues. CDR3 sequence (DNA): TGCGCCAGCAGCCCGGGGACACATAGCACAGATACGCAGTATTTT. It specifies CASSPGTHSTDTQYF. Full variable domain (rest looked up from reference TRBV5-1 and TRBJ2-3): KAGVTQTPRYLIKTRGQQVTLSCSPISGHRSVSWYQQTPGQGLQFLFEYFSETQRNKGNFPGRFSGRQFSNSRSEMNVSTLELGDSALYLCASSPGTHSTDTQYFGPGTRLTVL.

For the CDR3, the DNA is TGTGCCAGCAGCTTTAACAGCAACTATGGCTACACCTTC. This encodes CASSFNSNYGYTF. V is TRBV5-4 and J is TRBJ1-2; D gene uncertain. Germline V gene lookup returns CDR1 SGHNT and CDR2 YYREEE (reference sequence). CDR3 length: 13 residues. V dropped 2 bases and J dropped 2 bases, with 7 bases sitting between them. The whole variable domain, remainder taken from reference TRBV5-4 and TRBJ1-2, is ETGVTQSPTHLIKTRGQQVTLRCSSQSGHNTVSWYQQALGQGPQFIFQYYREEENGRGNFPPRFSGLQFPNYSSELNVNALELDDSALYLCASSFNSNYGYTFGSGTRLTVV.

The gene calls are TRBV29-1 and TRBJ2-1; 7 bases map to TRBD1. The CDR3 runs 12 residues. Germline CDR1 SQVTM, CDR2 ANQGSEA. The CDR3 region is CSVNRGPNEQFF. The CDR3 DNA follows: TGCAGTGTCAACAGGGGACCCAATGAGCAGTTCTTC.

This chain uses TRBV2 with TRBJ2-1; no definite D call. The ends were cut back, 5 bases at V and 10 bases at J, with 9 bases in the middle. CDR1 and CDR2 (germline): SNHLY, FYNNEI. The CDR3 contains 11 residues. The CDR3 reads CASSYGREQFF. The DNA for the CDR3 is TGTGCCAGCAGTTACGGACGGGAGCAGTTCTTC. Variable domain in full (rest from reference TRBV2 and TRBJ2-1): EPEVTQTPSHQVTQMGQEVILRCVPISNHLYFYWYRQILGQKVEFLVSFYNNEISEKSEIFDDQFSVERPDGSNFTLKIRSTKLEDSAMYFCASSYGREQFFGPGTRLTVL.

The chain couples TRBV6-5 to TRBJ1-3; weak D call: TRBD1 (5 bases). Trimming removed 5 bases from V and 0 bases from J, with 14 bases in between. The CDR3 is 16 amino acids. CDR1 is MNHEY and CDR2 is SVGAGI in the germline V gene. This chain's CDR3 is CASSPLTVSSGNTIYF. CDR3 sequence (DNA): TGTGCCAGCAGTCCTCTGACAGTTTCCTCTGGAAACACCATATATTTT.

The gene calls are TRBV20-1 and TRBJ1-1, with unresolved D. Trimming took 2 bases from V and 4 from J, leaving 8 bases between them. This CDR3 has 12 residues. CDR1 is DFQATT, CDR2 SNEGSKA, per germline (reference sequence). CDR3 in amino acids: CSARIPGTEAFF. As DNA, the CDR3 is TGCAGTGCTAGAATCCCCGGCACTGAAGCTTTCTTT.

The chain joins TRBV7-9 to TRBJ2-1; TRBD2 aligns across 13 bases. In germline, CDR1 is SEHNR, CDR2 FQNEAQ (reference sequence). This CDR3 is built from 16 residues. V was pared by 4 bases and J by 8 bases, with 8 bases of the junction left unmatched. CDR3 loop: CASSSRTSGGGDEQFF. The CDR3 region has the DNA TGTGCCAGCAGCTCCCGGACTAGCGGGGGAGGGGATGAGCAGTTCTTC.